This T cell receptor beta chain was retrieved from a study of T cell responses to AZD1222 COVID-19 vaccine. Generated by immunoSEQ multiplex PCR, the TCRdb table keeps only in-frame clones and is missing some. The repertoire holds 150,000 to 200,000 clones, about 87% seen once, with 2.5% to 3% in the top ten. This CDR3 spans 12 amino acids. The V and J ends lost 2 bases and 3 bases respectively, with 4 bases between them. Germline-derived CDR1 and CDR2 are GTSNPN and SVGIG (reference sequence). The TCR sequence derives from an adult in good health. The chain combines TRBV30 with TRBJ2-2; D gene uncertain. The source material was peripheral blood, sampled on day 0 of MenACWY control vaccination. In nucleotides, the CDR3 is TGTGCCTGGAGTTCCTACACCGGGGAGCTGTTTTTT. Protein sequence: CAWSSYTGELFF.